This entry lists 11 T cell receptor beta chains sequenced from one sample in a study of shared clonotypes between healthy human individuals (dated by TCRdb to the early 2020s). Library prep was done by the immunoSEQ multiplex PCR assay. TCRdb stores this immuneACCESS table with in-frame sequences only. Part of the clones is absent; in the studies checked, under half of the shortfall reflects unresolved V genes, and no reason is known for the rest. The sample includes about 2 million clones, with about 95% observed a single time. 1.2% of the sample is held by the ten biggest clonotypes. CD8 naive samples were CD45RO-negative cells positively selected for CCR7, giving a CD45RA+CCR7+ population that excluded TemRA cells. Specimen: naive CD8+ T cells sorted from blood. The sample's cell subset or site label, decoded: CD45RA+CCR7+. The receptors come from a man in his late teens or twenties in good health.

This clone was observed once. CDR3 residues: CASSGRERAYNEQFF. The CDR3 coding sequence is TGTGCCAGCAGCGGTCGTGAACGAGCCTACAATGAGCAGTTCTTC. The chain recombines TRBV9 with TRBJ2-1; D uncertain. Germline loops: CDR1 SGDLS, CDR2 YYNGEE. There are 15 residues in the CDR3. Trimming removed 3 bases from V and 2 bases from J, with 12 bases in between.

On this clone: Distinct nucleotide sequences in the sample also encode this CDR3. The CDR3 reads CASSPPDYEQYF. The CDR3 coding sequence is TGCGCCAGCAGCCCACCAGACTACGAGCAGTACTTC. V and J are TRBV5-1 and TRBJ2-7; D remains ambiguous. The V and J ends lost 4 bases and 3 bases respectively, with 8 bases between them. Germline CDR1 and CDR2: SGHRS and YFSETQ. This CDR3 is 12 amino acids long.

The genes are TRBV9 and TRBJ2-7; D unclear. This CDR3 contains 14 residues. V lost 2 bases and J 5 bases, leaving 14 bases between the germline ends. Germline V CDR1 and CDR2: SGDLS, YYNGEE. Written as DNA, the CDR3 is TGTGCCAGCAGCGTGGGAATAGAGGACCACGAGCAGTACTTC. Its protein product is CASSVGIEDHEQYF.

The chain joins TRBV29-1 to TRBJ2-5; D call uncertain. Per the germline V gene, CDR1 is SQVTM and CDR2 is ANQGSEA. Trimming removed 5 bases at V and 7 bases at J, with 11 bases between. The CDR3 has 11 amino acids. The CDR3 protein is CSVTLGMTQYF. DNA of the CDR3: TGCAGCGTTACACTGGGTATGACCCAGTACTTC.

This clone appeared a single time. Other nucleotide sequences from this sample produce the same CDR3. CDR3 sequence (DNA): TGTGCCAGCAGTTGGGACAGGGGAAATGAGCAGTTCTTC. Residues: CASSWDRGNEQFF. V gene TRBV27 combines with J gene TRBJ2-1, with 10 nucleotides matching TRBD1. V dropped 4 bases and J dropped 7; count of bases not matched to a gene: 1. The CDR3 length is 13 residues. The germline V gene has CDR1 MNHEY and CDR2 SMNVEV (reference sequence).

The CDR3 is CASSYSNELEQYF. Written as DNA, the CDR3 is TGTGCCAGCAGTTACTCTAACGAGTTAGAGCAGTACTTC. This chain uses TRBV6-6 with TRBJ2-7; D is unclear. In germline, CDR1 is MNHNY, CDR2 SVGAGI (reference sequence). This CDR3 is 13 amino acids long. With 0 bases removed from V and 7 bases from J, the gap between germline ends came to 10 bases.

The chain links TRBV19 to TRBJ2-2, with unresolved D. Trimming took 3 bases from V and 6 from J, leaving 5 bases between them. Germline values: CDR1 LNHDA, CDR2 SQIVND (reference sequence). The CDR3 sequence is 12 residues long. CDR3 sequence reads: CASSITPGELFF. The CDR3 DNA reads as TGTGCCAGTAGTATTACCCCCGGGGAGCTGTTTTTT.

This chain links TRBV27 with TRBJ2-2; 8 bases agree with TRBD2. V shed 8 bases, J shed 7 bases, and the junction held 9 bases outside the gene matches. This CDR3 contains 14 residues. Germline CDR1 and CDR2: MNHEY and SMNVEV (reference sequence). CDR3 bases: TGTGCCAGCTCTCCGGGACTAGGGATCGGGGAGCTGTTTTTT. It is translated as CASSPGLGIGELFF.

The V and J genes are TRBV29-1 and TRBJ2-7; D remains ambiguous. V dropped 7 bases and J dropped 2 bases, with 15 bases sitting between them. Germline V gene data show CDR1 as SQVTM and CDR2 as ANQGSEA. The length of the CDR3 is 13 residues. The DNA of the CDR3 is TGCAGCGCTCCGGACCCAACAACCTACGAGCAGTACTTC. Protein product: CSAPDPTTYEQYF.

Note on this clone: Distinct nucleotide sequences in the sample also encode this CDR3. V gene TRBV11-2 combines with J gene TRBJ2-2; D is unclear. Trimming shortened V by 5 bases and J by 3 bases, and 10 bases separated the two germline ends. Germline CDR1 is SGHAT and CDR2 is FQNNGV. This CDR3 comprises 14 residues. CDR3 loop: CASSLGSYTGELFF. The CDR3 DNA reads as TGTGCCAGCAGCCTCGGCTCTTACACCGGGGAGCTGTTTTTT.

This sequence joins TRBV27 and TRBJ1-5; TRBD1 matches at 9 bases. Germline CDR1 is MNHEY and CDR2 is SMNVEV (reference sequence). The V segment lost 5 bases and the J segment 0 bases; nucleotides outside the gene matches: 17. CDR3 length: 20 residues. CDR3 amino acids: CASSTLTGTGPTNSNQPQHF. The CDR3 DNA is TGTGCCAGCAGTACCCTCACCGGGACAGGGCCTACGAATAGCAATCAGCCCCAGCATTTT.